This T cell receptor (beta chain) appears in the sequencing data of a study of OX40 agonist ivuxolimab in advanced cancers. At the level of the whole study: The costimulatory receptor OX40 (CD134) was targeted by ivuxolimab, a fully human IgG2 agonistic monoclonal antibody. Intravenous ivuxolimab was administered to patients every 2 weeks at six dose levels: 0.01, 0.1, 0.3, 1.5, 3 and 10 mg/kg. Of the 50 or so patients in dose escalation, around 19 had hepatocellular carcinoma, roughly 15 had melanoma, 9 had renal cell carcinoma and 9 had head and neck cancer. In the dose-escalation cohort, 75% to 90% of patients were male, and the mean age was roughly 60 years with a range of roughly 20 to 85. Prior anti-PD-1, anti-PD-L1 or anti-CTLA-4 therapy was permitted, and checkpoint inhibitors had been received by around 39% of dose-escalation patients. Partial responses occurred in three dose-escalation patients, of whom one had hepatocellular carcinoma and two had cutaneous melanoma. The purpose of peripheral TCRbeta sequencing was to test whether ivuxolimab changed TCR sequence diversity and led to clonal T-cell expansion. The paper reports the monotherapy dose-escalation portion (N of about 54 patients) of the phase I ivuxolimab trial. The investigation overall reported the following: Low levels of normalized T-cell clonal expansion were also seen in some nonresponding patients. On average, CD8+ T cells showed more expanded clones than CD4+ T cells after ivuxolimab. At doses of 0.1 to 3.0 mg/kg, clonal expansion of both CD4+ and CD8+ blood T cells was observed from baseline to week 6. Antigen specificity was not determined for the clonally expanded peripheral T cells. Partial responders in the 0.1-3.0 mg/kg groups had among the lowest normalized peripheral clonal expansion, especially among CD8+ T cells.

Patients with a history of autoimmune disease or receiving systemic immunosuppression were excluded from the trial. Peripheral blood for TCR sequencing was drawn from every dose cohort at baseline, at cycle 4 day 1 and at cycle 7 day 1. Samples were obtained from an open-label, multicenter, first-in-human phase I dose-escalation trial of ivuxolimab. Adults with locally advanced or metastatic melanoma, renal cell carcinoma, hepatocellular carcinoma or head and neck squamous cell carcinoma were enrolled in the trial. CD4+ and CD8+ T cells were sorted separately from peripheral blood before TCR sequencing. Genomic DNA was isolated from the sorted cells so that the TCRbeta CDR3 region could be sequenced. The immunoSEQ Assay was used to sequence the TCRbeta CDR3 regions. TCRdb obtained this table from immuneACCESS and retained in-frame rearrangements with V and J assigned. These tables miss some clones; where compared with another copy, unresolved V genes account for less than half of the shortfall, and the remainder is unexplained. Within this sample are over 50,000 clones, with about 82% of them counted one time only. The top ten constitute around 3.9% of the sample.

There are 13 amino acids in the CDR3, from cysteine to phenylalanine inclusive. Left in the record is the CDR3 DNA by itself, 39 bases read in frame from the first base. Via the germline V gene (reference sequence), CDR1 is LNHDA and CDR2 SQIVND. V has 7 bases trimmed and J has 8 bases trimmed; junction bases matching no gene number 10. In the case of this clone: It has no known antigen specificity. Per-nucleotide qualities are absent, and no much larger clonotype sits a single base away.

The sample consisted of CD4+ or CD8+ T cells sorted from blood, taken in a trial of the OX40 agonist ivuxolimab. The V and J segments used are TRBV19 and TRBJ1-2, with 7 central nucleotides matching TRBD1. This clonotype was obtained from an adult with an advanced solid tumor such as melanoma, head and neck, liver or kidney cancer. The nucleotides are TGTGCCAGTACTCCCGACAGGGTAGGCGGCTACACCTTC. Translated, this gives CASTPDRVGGYTF.